This TCR beta chain was observed in a study of T cells expressing NK-cell markers. Turning to the study itself: The authors derived TCR beta repertoires from sorted CD3+CD56+NKG2C+, CD3+CD56+NKG2C- and CD3+CD56-NKG2C+ T cells. With respect to HCMV, seven of the eight sequenced donors were seropositive, and one was seronegative. The study, taken as a whole, reports: Unclear, still, was the HCMV specificity of the expanded NKG2C+ T cell clones. NKG2C+ dominant clonotypes from roughly 6 donors made up roughly 1.0-7.0% of CD8+ T cells.

The CDR3 covers 15 residues. Germline assignment: CDR1 LNHDA and CDR2 SQIVND (reference sequence). TCRdb re-called the 5' RACE reads and shows each CDR3 protein once, DNA omitted. This listing includes roughly 110,000 distinct CDR3 sequences. On this clonotype itself: Its cognate antigen is unknown.

The J gene is TRBJ1-5, the V gene TRBV19; checking the TCRdb D call of TRBD1 is not possible without DNA. This receptor was identified in a woman aged 18-70 years in good health. Input material: blood T cells: a sorted CD56 or NKG2C T cell subset, CD4+ or CD8+ T cells, or bulk PBMC T cells (not recorded which). CDR3 sequence reads: CASSILGQGDQPQHF.